This TCR beta chain was recorded in a study of blood T cells in healthy people across ages. This clonotype was seen a handful of times. Trimming left V 6 bases short and J 6 bases short, with 12 bases between. Per germline, CDR1 SQVTM and CDR2 ANQGSEA. The CDR3 consists of 11 residues. A J-beta primer mix and a sample-barcoded 5' primer were used in a second PCR of about 7 to 12 cycles. TCRdb ran MiXCR on the 5' RACE reads and lists one entry per CDR3 protein. The table lists about 800,000 distinct CDR3 sequences, around 45% of them singletons, with around 18% in the top ten. Each individual donor underwent a draw of approximately 10 milliliters of peripheral blood.

The specimen was blood. The receptor was isolated from an elderly man in good health. This rearrangement joins TRBV29-1 to TRBJ2-7; D ambiguous. The chain's CDR3 is CSVINEVEQYF. The CDR3 DNA sequence: TGCAGCGTCATAAATGAGGTCGAGCAGTACTTC.